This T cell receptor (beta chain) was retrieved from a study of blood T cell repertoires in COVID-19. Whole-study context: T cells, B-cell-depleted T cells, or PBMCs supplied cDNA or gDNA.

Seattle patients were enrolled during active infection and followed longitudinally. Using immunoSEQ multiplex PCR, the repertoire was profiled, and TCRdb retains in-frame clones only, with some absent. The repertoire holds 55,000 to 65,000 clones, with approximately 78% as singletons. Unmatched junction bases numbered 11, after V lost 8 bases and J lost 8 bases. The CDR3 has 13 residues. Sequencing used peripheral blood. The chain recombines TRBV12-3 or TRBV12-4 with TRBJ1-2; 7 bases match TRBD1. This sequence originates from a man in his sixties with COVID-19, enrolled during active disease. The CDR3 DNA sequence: TGTGCCAGCGAGGTAGGGGGCCGAGGGGGCTACACCTTC. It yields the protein CASEVGGRGGYTF.